Listed here is a single T cell receptor beta chain. Its recognized antigen is unknown. Nothing much larger sits one base from this clone, and base qualities are not available. This sample stems from a study of shared clonotypes between healthy human individuals (dated by TCRdb to the early 2020s). Looking at the study overall: The cohort included three men and a couple of women between 18 and 49 years of age. Per donor, three plates each were used for CD4 naive and CD4 memory, two for CD8 naive, and one for CD8 memory. To estimate repertoire size and how much clonotype sharing occurs between individuals, the study deeply sequenced the blood TCR repertoires of 4 to 6 healthy adults. To increase sequencing depth and limit assay-specific biases, different laboratories used diverse techniques to prepare libraries and sequence TCR repertoires. Per donor, leukapheresis produced somewhere between about 0.94 and 8.9 billion PBMCs.

Summary of the overall study and its limitations: Pairwise subsampling indicated that sequencing depth was expected to affect the degree of clonotype sharing among donors. Incomplete sequencing was indicated by rarefaction of sorted-subset datasets, despite the large sequencing depth. Because the study included only a small number of donors, the genetic and exposure-history diversity represented was limited. Estimated clonotype richness was generally larger for naive than for memory subsets. Clonotypes shared by all four sorted-subset donors showed higher generation probabilities than non-shared clonotypes. Across a few donors, approximately 5% of naive CD4, approximately 3.5% of naive CD8, about 2% of memory CD4, and roughly 0.41% of memory CD8 clonotypes were shared. Sampling was restricted to blood, and TCR repertoires in tissue are likely to differ from TCR repertoires in blood.

Healthy HIV-negative adults with no recently reported acute infections or vaccinations were included as donors. Every donor was a Caucasian adult living in Nashville, Tennessee, USA. CD4+ T cells were enriched through magnetic negative selection, after which naive cells were positively selected on CD45RA and the remaining negative fraction served as the memory subset. Blood was collected by leukapheresis, and PBMCs were isolated by Ficoll-Histopaque density gradient centrifugation and then cryopreserved in liquid nitrogen vapor phase. Purity and quantity of every magnetically sorted T cell population were checked by analytical flow cytometry. Genomic DNA was isolated from each sorted fraction and quantified by UV absorbance on a Nanodrop 2000c. TCR CDR3 regions were amplified from genomic DNA by multiplex PCR using the deep immunoSEQ assay. Extracted genomic DNA from each cell subset was distributed evenly across all wells of several immunoSEQ 96-well plates, and each plate was treated as a replicate. For sorted subsets, each replicate PCR was loaded with 200 ng genomic DNA, equivalent to approximately 27,000 T cell genomes. Purified libraries were quantified with a Qubit 3.0 fluorometer, sized on a Bioanalyzer 2100, and re-quantified with the KAPA Library Quantification kit. Every immunoSEQ 96-well plate was sequenced on a separate single-read 150-cycle Illumina NextSeq 550 flow cell. The published analysis was carried out like this. Because the immunoSEQ output included only junctional sequences and no quality scores, the filtering could not be the same as the filtering used for full-length reads. To assign V/J genes and CDR3, sequences were annotated using PyIR, a Python wrapper for IgBLAST v1.9, with IMGT germline references. Any read was removed if the V/J assignment was weak (E-value above 1e-6), the CDR3 was missing, or the read contained stop codons, out-of-frame junctions, or ambiguous translated residues. V3J clonotypes were defined by identical inferred V gene, J gene, and CDR3 amino acid sequence. To compute the percentage overlap between repertoires, the number of shared unique clonotypes was divided by the size of the smaller repertoire. RTK rarefaction, the Chao1 estimator, and Recon v2.1 estimates of unobserved clonotypes were used to assess repertoire richness. OLGA was used to compute generation probabilities for all TCRbeta clonotypes that the gDNA method yielded from a few donors. The source is immuneACCESS, and TCRdb retained only in-frame sequences with V and J called. Part of the clones is not carried over; for the studies checked, unresolved V genes explain less than half of this, and the remainder is unexplained. From that table come the V and J calls and clone size; the DNA was used to work out D and trimming. The sample profile shows 600,000 to 750,000 clones; about 78% of them were found once. Around 1.8% of the sample is in the top ten clones.

V is trimmed back by 10 bases and J by 3 bases, and the junction contains 7 bases that no gene match accounts for. The CDR3 holds 13 amino acids from the cysteine to the phenylalanine. Left in the record is the CDR3 DNA by itself, 39 bases read in frame from the first base. For CDR1 and CDR2, the germline V gene lists MDHEN and SYDVKM. The rearranged chain carries TRBV28 and TRBJ2-3; a stretch of 7 junction bases matches TRBD2. Material for sequencing was memory CD4+ T cells sorted from blood. According to the study, the label for this sample's cell subset or site signals: CD45RA-negative fraction. The sequence was obtained from a woman aged 25 to 39 in good health. The DNA sequence is as follows: TGTGCCACCTGGACTAGTATGACAGATACGCAGTATTTT. It codes for CATWTSMTDTQYF.